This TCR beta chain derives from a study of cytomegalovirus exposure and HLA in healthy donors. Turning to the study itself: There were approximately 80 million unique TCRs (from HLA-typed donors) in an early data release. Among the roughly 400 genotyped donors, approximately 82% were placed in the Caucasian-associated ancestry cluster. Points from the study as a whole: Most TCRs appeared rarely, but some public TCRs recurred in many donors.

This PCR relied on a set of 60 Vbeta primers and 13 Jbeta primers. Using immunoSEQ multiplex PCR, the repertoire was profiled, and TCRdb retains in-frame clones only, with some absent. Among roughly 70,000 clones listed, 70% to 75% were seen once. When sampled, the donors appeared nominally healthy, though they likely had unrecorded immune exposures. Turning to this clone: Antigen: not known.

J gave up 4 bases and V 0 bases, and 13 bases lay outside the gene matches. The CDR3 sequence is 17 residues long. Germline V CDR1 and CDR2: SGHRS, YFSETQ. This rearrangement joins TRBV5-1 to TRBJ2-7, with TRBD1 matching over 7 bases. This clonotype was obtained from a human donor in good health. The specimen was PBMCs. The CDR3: CASSLGQGFPSIYEQYF. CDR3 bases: TGCGCCAGCAGCTTGGGACAGGGTTTCCCCTCTATTTACGAGCAGTACTTC. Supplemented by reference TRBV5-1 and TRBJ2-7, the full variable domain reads KAGVTQTPRYLIKTRGQQVTLSCSPISGHRSVSWYQQTPGQGLQFLFEYFSETQRNKGNFPGRFSGRQFSNSRSEMNVSTLELGDSALYLCASSLGQGFPSIYEQYFGPGTRLTVT.